The 21 T cell receptor beta chains listed next were all sequenced from one sample in a study of blood T cell repertoires in COVID-19. Clones were read by immunoSEQ multiplex PCR, and TCRdb kept only the in-frame ones, dropping some. Here the sample spans roughly 350,000 clones, more than 75% being singletons. The source material was peripheral blood. The receptors were sampled from a woman aged 50 to 60 with COVID-19, enrolled during active disease.

The chain has TRBV27 and TRBJ2-3, with 11 bases lining up with TRBD1. The germline gives CDR1 MNHEY, CDR2 SMNVEV (reference sequence). V was pared by 1 base and J by 2 bases, with 2 bases of the junction left unmatched. The CDR3 runs 16 residues. CDR3 residues: CASSLLGQGVTDTQYF. CDR3 bases: TGTGCCAGCAGTTTATTGGGACAGGGGGTCACAGATACGCAGTATTTT.

J is TRBJ2-7 and V is TRBV7-9; D uncertain. This CDR3 has 14 amino acids. V lost 5 bases to trimming and J lost 1 base, with 12 bases between them. Per the germline V gene, CDR1 is SEHNR and CDR2 is FQNEAQ (reference sequence). The CDR3 region is CASSPEFGSYEQYF. In DNA, the CDR3 is TGTGCCAGCAGCCCAGAGTTCGGGTCCTACGAGCAGTACTTC.

The V gene is TRBV24-1, the J gene TRBJ2-1, with 10 positions matching TRBD1. CDR1 and CDR2 from the germline V gene are KGHDR and SFDVKD. The CDR3 is made up of 15 amino acids. Trimming took 3 bases from V and 5 from J; bases not matched to a gene: 3. DNA for the CDR3: TGTGCCACCAGTGATGCCGGGACAGGGGACAATGAGCAGTTCTTC. This translates into CATSDAGTGDNEQFF.

The CDR3 reads CAWSQATGFNQPQHF. CDR3 coding DNA: TGTGCCTGGAGTCAAGCAACAGGGTTCAATCAGCCCCAGCATTTT. This chain uses TRBV30 with TRBJ1-5, with a possible D match to TRBD1 (6 bases). There are 15 residues in the CDR3. The germline V gene encodes CDR1 GTSNPN and CDR2 SVGIG (reference sequence). V was trimmed by 2 bases and J by 3 bases, leaving 14 bases between them. Full variable domain (missing parts from reference TRBV30 and TRBJ1-5): SQTIHQWPATLVQPVGSPLSLECTVEGTSNPNLYWYRQAAGRGLQLLFYSVGIGQISSEVPQNLSASRPQDRQFILSSKKLLLSDSGFYLCAWSQATGFNQPQHFGDGTRLSIL.

The genes are TRBV6-1 and TRBJ2-1; TRBD2 agrees at 13 bases. V shed 4 bases and J 6 bases; nucleotides not matched to a gene: 6. Germline loops: CDR1 MNHNS, CDR2 SASEGT. CDR3 length: 16 residues. The CDR3 here is CASSGYTSGGGNEQFF. As DNA, the CDR3 is TGTGCCAGCAGTGGGTATACTAGCGGGGGGGGCAATGAGCAGTTCTTC.

The rearrangement links TRBV6-5 to TRBJ1-1; D gene ambiguous. With 7 bases removed from V and 1 base from J, the gap between germline ends came to 10 bases. Germline CDR1 MNHEY, CDR2 SVGAGI. CDR3 length equals 13 residues. The CDR3 DNA reads as TGTGCCAGCAAATTCTCGGGGAACACTGAAGCTTTCTTT. Encoded protein: CASKFSGNTEAFF.

The chain employs TRBV27 and TRBJ2-1; D might be TRBD1 (6 bases). This CDR3 spans 17 amino acids. With 5 bases removed from V and 4 bases from J, the gap between germline ends came to 21 bases. Germline V gene sequence: CDR1 MNHEY, CDR2 SMNVEV (reference sequence). The DNA for the CDR3 is TGTGCCAGCAGTCGGCTACCAGGGGTGGAACAATACAATGAGCAGTTCTTC. Its protein product is CASSRLPGVEQYNEQFF.

This clone has just a few counts. The chain recombines TRBV19 with TRBJ1-1; TRBD1 is a possible D gene (6 bases). Between the trimmed V and J ends, which lost 3 bases and 2 bases, there was a span of 13 bases. This CDR3 has 15 residues. Germline loops: CDR1 LNHDA, CDR2 SQIVND (reference sequence). CDR3 nucleotides: TGTGCCAGTAGTATGAGCCAGGGGCTAAACACTGAAGCTTTCTTT. Translation gives CASSMSQGLNTEAFF.

The chain employs TRBV11-2 and TRBJ2-1; 14 bases map to TRBD2. This CDR3 is built from 18 residues. Germline values: CDR1 SGHAT, CDR2 FQNNGV. The trim removed 5 bases at V and 9 bases at J, leaving 15 bases unmatched. CDR3 sequence: CASSPGTSGRGLLVEQFF. CDR3 coding DNA: TGTGCCAGCAGCCCCGGGACTAGCGGGAGAGGGCTTTTGGTTGAGCAGTTCTTC. Filled out from reference TRBV11-2 and TRBJ2-1, the complete variable domain reads EAGVAQSPRYKIIEKRQSVAFWCNPISGHATLYWYQQILGQGPKLLIQFQNNGVVDDSQLPKDRFSAERLKGVDSTLKIQPAKLEDSAVYLCASSPGTSGRGLLVEQFFGPGTRLTVL.

This chain connects TRBV6-5 to TRBJ2-1; possibly TRBD2 for D (6 bases). Germline CDR1 and CDR2: MNHEY and SVGAGI. V lost 4 bases and J 9 bases, leaving 16 bases between the germline ends. The CDR3 loop spans 14 amino acids. In nucleotides, the CDR3 is TGTGCCAGCAGTTGGGGGACTGAGCTAGGTGAGCAGTTCTTC. As protein: CASSWGTELGEQFF.

The V gene is TRBV7-2, the J gene TRBJ2-2; 12 positions match TRBD2. The CDR3 runs 16 residues. The V gene's germline CDR1 is SGHTA and CDR2 FQGNSA. V trimming: 6 bases; J trimming: 5 bases; junction bases outside the gene matches: 7. CDR3 DNA: TGTGCCAGCAGTCGACTAGCGGGAGTAGGGACCGGGGAGCTGTTTTTT. Its translation: CASSRLAGVGTGELFF. The full variable domain, completed using reference TRBV7-2 and TRBJ2-2, is GAGVSQSPSNKVTEKGKDVELRCDPISGHTALYWYRQSLGQGLEFLIYFQGNSAPDKSGLPSDRFSAERTGGSVSTLTIQRTQQEDSAVYLCASSRLAGVGTGELFFGEGSRLTVL.

The chain combines TRBV6-5 with TRBJ2-2; 8 bases are shared with TRBD1. From germline, CDR1 is MNHEY and CDR2 SVGAGI. Germline trimming cut 4 bases from V and 6 bases from J; bases unmatched to any gene: 4. This CDR3 spans 14 amino acids. This CDR3 is CASSFQGAAGELFF. Written as DNA, the CDR3 is TGTGCCAGCAGTTTTCAGGGGGCAGCCGGGGAGCTGTTTTTT.

The rearrangement links TRBV27 to TRBJ1-1, with D perhaps matching TRBD1 (5 bases). CDR1 MNHEY and CDR2 SMNVEV come from the germline V gene (reference sequence). This CDR3 has 12 residues. V was trimmed by 10 bases and J by 5 bases, leaving 14 bases between them. The chain's CDR3 is CATEGRGTEAFF. The CDR3 region has the DNA TGTGCCACTGAGGGGAGGGGAACTGAAGCTTTCTTT.

CDR3 in amino acids: CASSLQYEQYF. The DNA of the CDR3 is TGTGCCAGCAGCCTCCAGTACGAGCAGTACTTC. The gene calls are TRBV5-6 and TRBJ2-7; the D is unclear. From germline, CDR1 is SGHDT and CDR2 YYEEEE. This CDR3 has 11 residues. The V end was cut by 4 bases, the J end by 4 bases, with 6 bases between.

The chain recombines TRBV7-9 with TRBJ1-1; D unresolved. The CDR3 sequence is 15 residues long. Germline values: CDR1 SEHNR, CDR2 FQNEAQ (reference sequence). The V end was cut by 3 bases, the J end by 1 base, with 12 bases between. In DNA form, the CDR3 reads TGTGCCAGCAGCTTCTCGGGAGGGAGGAACACTGAAGCTTTCTTT. Encoded protein: CASSFSGGRNTEAFF. The whole variable domain, filled in from reference TRBV7-9 and TRBJ1-1, reads DTGVSQNPRHKITKRGQNVTFRCDPISEHNRLYWYRQTLGQGPEFLTYFQNEAQLEKSRLLSDRFSAERPKGSFSTLEIQRTEQGDSAMYLCASSFSGGRNTEAFFGQGTRLTVV.

The chain couples TRBV6-2 or TRBV6-3 to TRBJ1-5; D gene ambiguous. Per the germline V gene, CDR1 is MNHEY and CDR2 is SVGEGT. The CDR3 totals 15 residues. V shed 0 bases and J shed 3 bases, with 9 bases lying between them. CDR3 in DNA: TGTGCCAGCAGTTACTCGAAACTCACCAATCAGCCCCAGCATTTT. Translating it yields CASSYSKLTNQPQHF.

The V gene is TRBV9, the J gene TRBJ2-7, with TRBD2 identical over 7 bases. CDR1 SGDLS and CDR2 YYNGEE come from the germline V gene. The CDR3 has 15 amino acids. With V trimmed by 3 bases and J by 1 base, 7 bases remained unmatched. The CDR3 region is CASSAGGTMSYEQYF. The DNA for the CDR3 is TGTGCCAGCAGCGCCGGGGGGACTATGTCCTACGAGCAGTACTTC.

V usage is TRBV6-4 and J usage is TRBJ1-1; 7 bases agree with TRBD1. This CDR3 region has 16 residues. V lost 3 bases and J lost 0; bases outside the gene matches: 7. The germline V gene has CDR1 MRHNA and CDR2 SNTAGT. The CDR3 loop is CASSETPGQMNTEAFF. The CDR3 DNA reads TGTGCCAGCAGTGAAACCCCGGGACAGATGAACACTGAAGCTTTCTTT.

The chain is built from TRBV13 and TRBJ2-1; a possible D gene is TRBD2 (6 bases). Germline V gene lookup returns CDR1 PRHDT and CDR2 FYEKMQ (reference sequence). CDR3 size: 16 residues. Trimming took 0 bases from V and 0 from J, leaving 9 bases between them. CDR3 in DNA: TGTGCCAGCAGCTTAGGCCTTAGCGGCTCCTACAATGAGCAGTTCTTC. Translation gives CASSLGLSGSYNEQFF.

This clone appeared a single time. V is TRBV19 and J is TRBJ2-2, with D unclear. V was pared by 0 bases and J by 8 bases, with 10 bases between. This CDR3 region has 14 residues. From germline, CDR1 is LNHDA and CDR2 SQIVND (reference sequence). The CDR3 sequence: CASSIDLRRGELFF. The CDR3 nucleotides are TGTGCCAGTAGTATAGATTTGCGCAGGGGGGAGCTGTTTTTT.

This clone was counted between two and nine times. V and J are TRBV5-5 and TRBJ2-7; 8 bases agree with TRBD1. The CDR3 loop spans 15 amino acids. The J segment lost 2 bases and the V segment lost 0 bases, leaving 4 bases of the junction unmatched. Germline lookup yields CDR1 SGHKS and CDR2 YYEKEE (reference sequence). The CDR3 loop reads CASSLAGTGTYEQYF. CDR3 DNA: TGTGCCAGCAGCTTGGCTGGGACAGGAACCTACGAGCAGTACTTC.